This TCR beta chain is from a study of T cells in tumors after PD-1 blockade. Overall study: Excluded were patients with checkpoint blockade, immunosuppressants, or radiotherapy or other anti-cancer therapy within 4 weeks. Mean per tumor sample: 26,066 templates (about 554-100,000), 6,000 to 6,500 unique clonotypes.

Tumor or blood genomic DNA was sequenced, with inputs of about 600 ng to 6,500 ng. This CDR3 has 14 amino acids. Trimming took 4 bases from V and 8 from J, leaving 18 bases between them. Germline assignment: CDR1 SGHRS and CDR2 YFSETQ. Assay: immunoSEQ multiplex PCR; the TCRdb copy retains only in-frame clones and omits some. The profile shows about 10,000 clones, approximately 70% of them singletons. The sample holds a few counts of this clone. The source of this sequence is a human donor with basal cell carcinoma. Sequenced material: tumor tissue, taken after anti-PD-1 treatment. The V and J genes are TRBV5-1 and TRBJ1-2; D call uncertain. CDR3 sequence (DNA): TGCGCCAGCAGCCTGGGCGAGGGTGTTTGGGGCTACACCTTC. This encodes CASSLGEGVWGYTF.